This T cell receptor (beta chain) was observed in a study of neurological immune-mediated disorders. In TCRdb, the 5' RACE reads were re-called with MiXCR into one record per CDR3 protein. This sample has tens of thousands of distinct CDR3 sequences; over 6% occur once, and the top ten carry about 0.54%. At least ten counts were recorded for this clonotype. Germline CDR1 reads MGHRA; CDR2 reads YSYEKL. V lost 1 base and J 4 bases, leaving 13 bases between the germline ends. CDR3 length: 16 amino acids. This TCR came from a middle-aged woman in good health. The sample consisted of CD4+ T cells from blood. This rearrangement joins TRBV4-1 to TRBJ2-2, with D perhaps matching TRBD2 (6 bases). CDR3 nucleotide sequence: TGCGCCAGCAGCCAAGTCGGCGGGGTCAGCACCGGGGAGCTGTTTTTT. It yields the protein CASSQVGGVSTGELFF.